This T cell receptor beta chain emerged from a study of T cells in localized non-small cell lung cancer. TCRdb's copy holds only in-frame clones and misses some; the assay was immunoSEQ multiplex PCR. The repertoire consists of tens of thousands of clones, with 65% to 85% occurring once and the leading ten covering about a tenth. As regards this clone: What it binds is unknown.

Between the trimmed V and J ends, which lost 0 bases and 7 bases, there was a span of 7 bases. CDR1 SGHNT and CDR2 YYREEE come from the germline V gene (reference sequence). CDR3 length equals 13 residues. Findings and limits, study-wide: Uninvolved adjacent lung had higher T cell clonality than tumor and all other tissues.

The specimen comprised peripheral blood, sampled before any cancer treatment. This TCR was sampled from a female donor older than 55 with stage I lung adenocarcinoma. The J gene is TRBJ2-2, the V gene TRBV5-4; no clear D. CDR3 protein: CASSLAGLGELFF. The CDR3 bases are TGTGCCAGCAGCTTGGCCGGGCTCGGGGAGCTGTTTTTT.